This TCR beta chain was captured by sequencing in a study of blood T cell repertoires in COVID-19. Background on the study: Sources were T cells, B-cell-depleted T cells, or PBMCs; the material itself was cDNA or gDNA.

Assay: immunoSEQ multiplex PCR; the TCRdb copy retains only in-frame clones and omits some. The sample contains over 200,000 clones, 70% to 75% of which appear only once. Germline V lookup: CDR1 GTSNPN, CDR2 SVGIG (reference sequence). The length of the CDR3 is 12 residues. V shed 3 bases and J shed 5 bases, with 11 bases lying between them. The V and J genes are TRBV30 and TRBJ2-7; TRBD2 might be the D (6 bases). The TCR sequence derives from a woman older than 75 with acute or convalescent COVID-19. The sequenced material came from peripheral blood. Written as DNA, the CDR3 is TGTGCCTGGAGGCGGGGCGGCGACGAGCAGTACTTC. Amino acids: CAWRRGGDEQYF.